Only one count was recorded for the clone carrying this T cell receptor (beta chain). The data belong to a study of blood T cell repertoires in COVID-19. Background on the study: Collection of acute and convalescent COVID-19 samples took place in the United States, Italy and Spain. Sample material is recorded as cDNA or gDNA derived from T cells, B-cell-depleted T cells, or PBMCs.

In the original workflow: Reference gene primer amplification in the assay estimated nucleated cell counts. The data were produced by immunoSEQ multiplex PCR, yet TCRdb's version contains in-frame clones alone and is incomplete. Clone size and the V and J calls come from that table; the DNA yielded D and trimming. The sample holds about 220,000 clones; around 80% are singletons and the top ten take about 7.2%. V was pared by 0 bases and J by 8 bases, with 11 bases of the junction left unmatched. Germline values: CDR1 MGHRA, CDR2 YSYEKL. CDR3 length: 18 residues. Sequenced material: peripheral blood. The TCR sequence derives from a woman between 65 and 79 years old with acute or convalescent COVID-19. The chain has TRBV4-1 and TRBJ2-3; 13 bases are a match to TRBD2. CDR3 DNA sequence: TGCGCCAGCAGCCAAGATACCACTAGCGGGGGGGCGAGAGGTACGCAGTATTTT. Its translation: CASSQDTTSGGARGTQYF.